What follows is one T cell receptor (beta chain) and its context. It lacks a known antigen. Per-nucleotide qualities are absent, and no much larger clonotype sits a single base away. TCR CDR3 regions were amplified from genomic DNA by multiplex PCR using the deep immunoSEQ assay. Genomic DNA extracted from each cell subset was distributed evenly over all wells of several immunoSEQ 96-well plates, and each plate served as one replicate. For sorted subsets, approximately 200 ng of genomic DNA, equivalent to 30,000 or so T cell genomes, went into each replicate PCR. Purified libraries were measured with a Qubit 3.0 fluorometer, size-checked on a Bioanalyzer 2100, and measured again with the KAPA Library Quantification kit. Every immunoSEQ 96-well plate was sequenced on a dedicated single-read 150-cycle Illumina NextSeq 550 flow cell. Concerning the study's data processing: Because the immunoSEQ output included only junctional sequences and no quality scores, the filtering could not be the same as the filtering used for full-length reads. Sequences were annotated with PyIR, a Python wrapper for IgBLAST v1.9, and V/J genes and CDR3 were assigned using IMGT germline references. Reads were filtered out if the reads had weak V/J assignments (E-value above 1e-6), no CDR3, stop codons, out-of-frame junctions, or ambiguous translated residues. V3J clonotypes were defined as sequences sharing the same inferred V gene, J gene, and CDR3 amino acid sequence. To compute the percentage overlap between repertoires, the number of shared unique clonotypes was divided by the size of the smaller repertoire. Repertoire richness was assessed with RTK rarefaction, the Chao1 estimator, and Recon v2.1 estimates of unobserved clonotypes. Generation probabilities were computed with OLGA for all TCRbeta clonotypes obtained by the gDNA method from four donors. TCRdb took over this immuneACCESS table, retaining in-frame rearrangements with V and J assigned. Such tables are incomplete; in checked studies, under half of the missing clones stem from an unresolved V gene, and the remainder is unexplained. V and J calls and clone size are given by that table; D and trimming were obtained from the DNA. The sample table lists roughly 2.4 million clones, more than 90% of them with a count of one. The ten largest clones represent approximately 0.13% of the sample.

Healthy HIV-negative adults with no recently reported acute infections or vaccinations were included as donors. All donors were Caucasian adults living in Nashville, Tennessee, USA. CD4+ T cells were enriched by magnetic negative selection, after which naive cells were positively selected on CD45RA and the negative fraction was taken as the memory subset. Blood was obtained by leukapheresis, after which PBMCs were separated by Ficoll-Histopaque density gradient centrifugation and cryopreserved in liquid nitrogen vapor phase. Purity and quantity of every magnetically sorted T cell population were checked by analytical flow cytometry. From each sorted fraction, genomic DNA was isolated and quantified by UV absorbance on a Nanodrop 2000c. The sample originates from a study of shared clonotypes between healthy human individuals (dated by TCRdb to 2020 to 2021). General notes on the study: The cohort comprised a couple of women and three men aged 18 to 49 years. For each donor, three plates each were used for CD4 naive and CD4 memory, two plates were used for CD8 naive, and one plate was used for CD8 memory. To increase sequencing depth and limit assay-specific biases, different laboratories used diverse techniques to prepare libraries and sequence TCR repertoires. The study deeply sequenced blood TCR repertoires of several healthy adults to estimate repertoire size and the extent of clonotype sharing between individuals. Between about 0.85 and 9.5 billion PBMCs per donor were obtained by leukapheresis.

General conclusions and limits of the study: Compared with non-shared clonotypes, clonotypes shared by all four sorted-subset donors had higher generation probabilities. Rarefaction of sorted-subset datasets indicated incomplete sequencing despite the large sequencing depth. Because the study included only a small number of donors, the genetic and exposure-history diversity represented was limited. Across four donors, 4.5% to 6.5% of naive CD4, over 3% of naive CD8, approximately 2.5% of memory CD4, and about 0.4% of memory CD8 clonotypes were shared. Based on pairwise subsampling, the degree of clonotype sharing among donors was expected to be affected by sequencing depth. Naive subsets generally had larger estimated clonotype richness than memory subsets. Sampling was restricted to blood, and TCR repertoires in tissues likely differ from the TCR repertoires found in blood.

From a lookup of the germline V gene, CDR1 and CDR2 are MNHNS and SASEGT. CDR3 length: 13 amino acids, cysteine to phenylalanine. Only the CDR3 region is kept as DNA, spanning 39 bases read in frame from base 1. A distance of 7 bases separates the germline ends of V and J, which lose 2 bases and 3 bases respectively. This TCR was recovered from a man aged 18 to 29 in good health. Sequencing used naive CD4+ T cells sorted from blood. The cell subset or site label for this specimen denotes: CD45RA+ positively selected. Recombination joined TRBV6-1 with TRBJ2-5; a confident D gene designation cannot be given. The CDR3: CASSEYWKETQYF. The DNA is TGTGCCAGCAGTGAATACTGGAAAGAGACCCAGTACTTC.